This T cell receptor beta chain is from a study of T cells expressing NK-cell markers. TCRdb re-called the 5' RACE reads; one entry per CDR3 protein, DNA not given. The table counts fewer than 400,000 distinct CDR3 sequences; roughly 5.2% lies in the top ten. The CDR3 is 15 residues long. Per the germline V gene, CDR1 is LNHDA and CDR2 is SQIVND (reference sequence). The chain has TRBV19 and TRBJ2-3; no DNA is available, so the TRBD2 call from TCRdb remains unchecked. The material sequenced was blood T cells: a sorted CD56 or NKG2C T cell subset, CD4+ or CD8+ T cells, or bulk PBMC T cells (not recorded which). The receptor was isolated from a man aged 18-70 years in good health. CDR3 sequence: CASSEDRFGTDTQYF.